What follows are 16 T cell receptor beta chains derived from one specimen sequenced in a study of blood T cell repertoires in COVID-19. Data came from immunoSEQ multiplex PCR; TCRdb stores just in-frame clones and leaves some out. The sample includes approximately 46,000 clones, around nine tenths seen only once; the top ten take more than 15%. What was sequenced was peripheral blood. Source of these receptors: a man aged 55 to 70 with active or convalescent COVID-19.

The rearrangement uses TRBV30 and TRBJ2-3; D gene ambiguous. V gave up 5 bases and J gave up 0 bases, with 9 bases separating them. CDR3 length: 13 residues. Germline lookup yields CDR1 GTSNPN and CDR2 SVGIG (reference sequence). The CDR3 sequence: CAWVLASTDTQYF. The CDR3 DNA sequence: TGTGCCTGGGTACTCGCGAGCACAGATACGCAGTATTTT.

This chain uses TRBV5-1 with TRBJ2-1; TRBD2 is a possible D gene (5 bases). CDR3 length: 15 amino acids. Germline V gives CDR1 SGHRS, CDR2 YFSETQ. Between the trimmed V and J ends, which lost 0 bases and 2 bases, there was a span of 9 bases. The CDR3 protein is CASSLASPTYNEQFF. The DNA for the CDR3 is TGCGCCAGCAGCTTGGCTAGCCCTACCTACAATGAGCAGTTCTTC.

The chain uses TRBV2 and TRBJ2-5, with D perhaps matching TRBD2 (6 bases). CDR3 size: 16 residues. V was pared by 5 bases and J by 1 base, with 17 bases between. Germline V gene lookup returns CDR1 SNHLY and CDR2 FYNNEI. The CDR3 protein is CASSRRGYWGQETQYF. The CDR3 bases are TGTGCCAGCAGTAGGAGGGGATATTGGGGCCAAGAGACCCAGTACTTC. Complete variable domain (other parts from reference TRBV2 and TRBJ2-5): EPEVTQTPSHQVTQMGQEVILRCVPISNHLYFYWYRQILGQKVEFLVSFYNNEISEKSEIFDDQFSVERPDGSNFTLKIRSTKLEDSAMYFCASSRRGYWGQETQYFGPGTRLLVL.

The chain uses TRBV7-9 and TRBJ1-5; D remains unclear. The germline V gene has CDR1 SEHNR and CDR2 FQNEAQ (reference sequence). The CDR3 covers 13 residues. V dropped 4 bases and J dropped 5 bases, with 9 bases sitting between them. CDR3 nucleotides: TGTGCCAGCAGCTCTCAGGAGGATCAGCCCCAGCATTTT. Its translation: CASSSQEDQPQHF.

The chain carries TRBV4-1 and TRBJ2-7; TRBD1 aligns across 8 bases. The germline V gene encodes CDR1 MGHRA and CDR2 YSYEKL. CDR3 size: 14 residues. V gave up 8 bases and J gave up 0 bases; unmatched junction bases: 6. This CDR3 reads CASAGDRSSYEQYF. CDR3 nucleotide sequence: TGCGCCAGCGCCGGGGACAGGAGCTCCTACGAGCAGTACTTC.

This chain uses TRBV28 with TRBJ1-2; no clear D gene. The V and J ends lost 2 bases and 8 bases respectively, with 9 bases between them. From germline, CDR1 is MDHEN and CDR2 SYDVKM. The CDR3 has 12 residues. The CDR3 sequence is CASSLPLRGYTF. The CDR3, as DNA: TGTGCCAGCAGTTTACCTCTGAGGGGCTACACCTTC.

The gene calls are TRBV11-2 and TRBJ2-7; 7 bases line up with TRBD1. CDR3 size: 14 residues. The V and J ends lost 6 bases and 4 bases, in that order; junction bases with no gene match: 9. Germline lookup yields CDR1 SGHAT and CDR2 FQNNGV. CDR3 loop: CASSRTGSAYEQYF. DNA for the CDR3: TGTGCCAGCAGTAGGACAGGATCGGCTTACGAGCAGTACTTC.

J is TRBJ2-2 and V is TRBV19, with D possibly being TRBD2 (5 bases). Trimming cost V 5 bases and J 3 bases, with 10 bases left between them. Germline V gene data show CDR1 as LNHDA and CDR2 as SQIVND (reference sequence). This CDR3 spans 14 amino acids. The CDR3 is CASSALAYTGELFF. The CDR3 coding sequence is TGTGCCAGTAGTGCCCTAGCCTACACCGGGGAGCTGTTTTTT.

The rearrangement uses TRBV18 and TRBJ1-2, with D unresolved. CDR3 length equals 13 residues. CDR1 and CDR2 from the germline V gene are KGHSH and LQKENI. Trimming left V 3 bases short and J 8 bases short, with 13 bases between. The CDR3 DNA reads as TGTGCCAGCTCACCGAGGGAGGGTGAGGGCTACACCTTC. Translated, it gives CASSPREGEGYTF.

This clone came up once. The CDR3 region has the DNA TGTGCCAGCAGCCCCGCCTGGATAGCGGGTCTCACAGATACGCAGTATTTT. Translation: CASSPAWIAGLTDTQYF. This chain connects TRBV9 to TRBJ2-3; TRBD2 agrees at 7 bases. CDR1 SGDLS and CDR2 YYNGEE come from the germline V gene. V dropped 4 bases and J dropped 2; count of bases not matched to a gene: 13. The CDR3 spans 17 residues.

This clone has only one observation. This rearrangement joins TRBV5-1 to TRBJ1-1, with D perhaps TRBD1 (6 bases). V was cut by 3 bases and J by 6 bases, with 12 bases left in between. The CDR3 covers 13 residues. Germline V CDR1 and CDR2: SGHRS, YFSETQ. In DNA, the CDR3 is TGCGCCAGCAGCTCAGGACAGACCTCTGAAGCTTTCTTT. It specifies CASSSGQTSEAFF.

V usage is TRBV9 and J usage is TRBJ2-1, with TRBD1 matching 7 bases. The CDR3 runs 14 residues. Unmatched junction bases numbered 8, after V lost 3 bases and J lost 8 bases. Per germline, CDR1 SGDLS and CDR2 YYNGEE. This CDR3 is CASSEAGTVDEQFF. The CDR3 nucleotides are TGTGCCAGCAGCGAAGCCGGGACAGTCGATGAGCAGTTCTTC.

The CDR3 region is CASSRTYRTNYGYTF. The CDR3 region has the DNA TGCGCCAGCAGCAGGACATACCGAACAAACTATGGCTACACCTTC. The chain couples TRBV5-1 to TRBJ1-2; D might be TRBD1 (5 bases). This CDR3 comprises 15 residues. Looked up from germline, CDR1 is SGHRS and CDR2 is YFSETQ. Trimming left V 4 bases short and J 2 bases short, with 15 bases between.

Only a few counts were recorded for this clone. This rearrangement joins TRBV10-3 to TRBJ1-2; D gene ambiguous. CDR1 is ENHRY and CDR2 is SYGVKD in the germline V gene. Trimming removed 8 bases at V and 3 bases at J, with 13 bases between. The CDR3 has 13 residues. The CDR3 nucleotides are TGTGCCATCGCGAGTGACCAGGACTATGGCTACACCTTC. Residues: CAIASDQDYGYTF.

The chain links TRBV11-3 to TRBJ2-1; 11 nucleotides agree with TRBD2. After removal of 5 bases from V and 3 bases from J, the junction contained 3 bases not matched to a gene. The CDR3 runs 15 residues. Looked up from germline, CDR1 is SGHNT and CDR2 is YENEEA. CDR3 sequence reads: CASSQGLADYNEQFF. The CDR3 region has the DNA TGTGCCAGCAGCCAGGGACTAGCGGACTACAATGAGCAGTTCTTC.

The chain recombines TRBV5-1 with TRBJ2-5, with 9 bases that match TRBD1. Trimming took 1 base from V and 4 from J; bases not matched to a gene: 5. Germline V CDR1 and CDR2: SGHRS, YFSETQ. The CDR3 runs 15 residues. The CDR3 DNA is TGCGCCAGCAGCTTGACAGGGGGCGCGGGAGAGACCCAGTACTTC. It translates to CASSLTGGAGETQYF.